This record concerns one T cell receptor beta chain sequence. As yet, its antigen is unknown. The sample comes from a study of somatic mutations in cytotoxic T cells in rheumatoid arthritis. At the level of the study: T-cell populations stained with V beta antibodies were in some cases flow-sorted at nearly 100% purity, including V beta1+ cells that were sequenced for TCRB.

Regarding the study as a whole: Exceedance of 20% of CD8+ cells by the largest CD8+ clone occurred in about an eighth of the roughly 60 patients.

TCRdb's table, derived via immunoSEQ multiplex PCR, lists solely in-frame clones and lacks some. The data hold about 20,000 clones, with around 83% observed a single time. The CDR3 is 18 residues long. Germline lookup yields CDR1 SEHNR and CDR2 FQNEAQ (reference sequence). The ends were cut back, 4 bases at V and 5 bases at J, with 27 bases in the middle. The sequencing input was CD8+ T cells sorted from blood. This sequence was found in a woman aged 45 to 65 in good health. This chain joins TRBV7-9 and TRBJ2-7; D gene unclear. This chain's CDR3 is CASSSHEPLFLGWDEQYF. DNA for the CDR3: TGTGCCAGCAGCTCCCATGAACCCCTGTTTCTGGGTTGGGACGAGCAGTACTTC.